This T cell receptor beta chain was retrieved from a study of blood T cell repertoires in COVID-19. Study-wide context: Samples representing acute and convalescent COVID-19 were sourced from the United States, Italy and Spain.

Data came from immunoSEQ multiplex PCR; TCRdb stores just in-frame clones and leaves some out. The sample contains some 350,000 clones, about 87% of which appear only once. In terms of age and location, participants ranged from roughly 18 to 90 years and lived in about two dozen US areas. Participant-reported clinical history was the basis for cohort assignment. The receptor comes from a woman in her thirties who had recovered from COVID-19. The specimen was PBMCs or T cells enriched from blood (not recorded which).

CDR3 DNA: TGTGCCACCAGCAGGGGGACAGGGTCAACCTACGAGCAGTACTTC. It translates to CATSRGTGSTYEQYF. The chain is built from TRBV15 and TRBJ2-7, with TRBD1 matching 9 bases. V lost 3 bases and J lost 2; bases outside the gene matches: 5. Germline loops: CDR1 LNHNV, CDR2 YYDKDF (reference sequence). This CDR3 comprises 15 residues.